Listed here are 2 T cell receptor beta chains from one sample, sequenced in a study of blood T cell repertoires in COVID-19. The table came from immunoSEQ multiplex PCR; TCRdb's copy has only in-frame clones and leaves some out. The table records 130,000 to 150,000 clones, approximately 85% of them present only once. Sequencing was carried out using peripheral blood. These receptors came from a human donor with acute or convalescent COVID-19. The donor label of this sample is uncertain.

The chain employs TRBV5-5 and TRBJ1-2, with D possibly TRBD1 on 6 matching bases. The CDR3 sequence is 14 residues long. The V end was cut by 0 bases, the J end by 8 bases, with 14 bases between. Germline V gene sequence: CDR1 SGHKS, CDR2 YYEKEE (reference sequence). CDR3 loop: CASSLGTGFQGYTF. The CDR3 nucleotides read TGTGCCAGCAGCTTGGGAACAGGGTTTCAGGGCTACACCTTC.

As concerns this clone: The junction departs from the called germline gene at one end, perhaps through a read error. V gene TRBV20-1 combines with J gene TRBJ2-1; D possibly corresponds to TRBD1 (5 bases). Germline V lookup: CDR1 DFQATT, CDR2 SNEGSKA (reference sequence). The CDR3 contains 11 residues. The DNA of the CDR3 is TGCAGTGCAGAAACGGACAAAGTTACTATCTTC. It yields the protein CSAETDKVTIF.